One and the same sample provided the 15 T cell receptor beta chains below, sequenced in a study of blood T cells in healthy people across ages. Through a sample-barcoded 5' primer and a J-beta primer mix, a second PCR was run for 7 to 11 cycles. In TCRdb, the 5' RACE reads were re-called with MiXCR into one record per CDR3 protein. Of 700,000 to 800,000 distinct CDR3 sequences in the sample, roughly 45% were seen once. Material for sequencing was blood. All receptors derive from a woman aged 55-69 years in good health.

The J gene is TRBJ2-1, the V gene TRBV4-1; 8 bases map to TRBD1. J lost 4 bases, V lost 10 bases, and 9 bases had no gene match. The V gene's germline CDR1 is MGHRA and CDR2 YSYEKL. This CDR3 comprises 14 residues. The CDR3 loop is CAIAPDRAYNEQFF. The CDR3 nucleotides read TGCGCCATCGCCCCGGACAGGGCTTACAATGAGCAGTTCTTC.

This clonotype was picked up a small number of times. The rearrangement links TRBV9 to TRBJ2-5; 8 nucleotides line up with TRBD2. Germline loops: CDR1 SGDLS, CDR2 YYNGEE. Trimming took 0 bases from V and 2 from J; bases not matched to a gene: 6. The CDR3 is 16 residues long. CDR3 nucleotides: TGTGCCAGCAGCGTAGCGGGGGGGCGGGAACAAGAGACCCAGTACTTC. The encoded protein is CASSVAGGREQETQYF.

This clonotype appeared a few times. In DNA, the CDR3 is TGCGCCAGCAGCTTGGACGGGACTAGCGGAACCAATGAGCAGTTCTTC. Its protein is CASSLDGTSGTNEQFF. V and J are TRBV5-1 and TRBJ2-1; 11 bases agree with TRBD2. The CDR3 contains 16 residues. The V gene end was trimmed by 0 bases and the J gene end by 6 bases; junction bases not matched to a gene: 5. Per the germline V gene, CDR1 is SGHRS and CDR2 is YFSETQ.

V is TRBV5-1 and J is TRBJ2-2, with TRBD2 matching 7 bases. Germline V CDR1 and CDR2: SGHRS, YFSETQ. The CDR3 spans 17 residues. V dropped 0 bases and J dropped 5; count of bases not matched to a gene: 10. Written as DNA, the CDR3 is TGCGCCAGCAGCTTGGAGGGAGGGCCCGGGTTTACCGGGGAGCTGTTTTTT. It is translated as CASSLEGGPGFTGELFF.

The chain recombines TRBV5-1 with TRBJ2-1; tentatively, D is TRBD1 (5 bases). Trimming left V 4 bases short and J 8 bases short, with 16 bases between. CDR1 SGHRS and CDR2 YFSETQ come from the germline V gene. CDR3 length: 14 amino acids. The DNA for the CDR3 is TGCGCCAGCAGCCCCACTACCATCAGGGATGAGCAGTTCTTC. Translating gives CASSPTTIRDEQFF.

This clonotype has a handful of counts. V is TRBV6-2 or TRBV6-3 and J is TRBJ2-1; no clear D. This CDR3 contains 12 residues. Trimming stripped 0 bases from V and 9 bases from J, with 6 bases between. Looked up from germline, CDR1 is MNHEY and CDR2 is SVGEGT. The chain's CDR3 is CASSYSYREQFF. The CDR3 DNA reads as TGTGCCAGCAGTTACTCCTATCGTGAGCAGTTCTTC.

Turning to this clonotype: This could be a read error, since a much larger clone is one nucleotide away. The chain employs TRBV3-1 and TRBJ2-7; D is perhaps TRBD1 (5 bases). CDR1 and CDR2 from the germline V gene are LGHDT and YNNKEL (reference sequence). Deletions cut 6 bases from V and 0 bases from J, with 15 bases between. This CDR3 contains 15 residues. The CDR3 DNA is TGTGCCAGCAGGCGCGGACAAGGGCCCTCCTACGAGCAGTACTTC. This translates into CASRRGQGPSYEQYF.

CDR3 in amino acids: CASSQAQGTQYF. The CDR3 nucleotides read TGCGCCAGCAGCCAAGCGCAGGGGACCCAGTACTTC. The chain uses TRBV4-3 and TRBJ2-5; possible D gene TRBD1, 5 bases. The germline V and J ends were trimmed by 1 base and 7 bases, with 7 bases remaining between them. The CDR3 covers 12 residues. Germline lookup yields CDR1 LGHNA and CDR2 YSLEER.

In the case of this clonotype: The junction shows a germline mismatch at one end, possibly a read error. The chain carries TRBV7-2 and TRBJ2-3; D gene ambiguous. The germline V gene encodes CDR1 SGHTA and CDR2 FQGNSA. The CDR3 consists of 13 residues. The CDR3 DNA reads as TGTGCCAGCAGCTTTACAGAATCAGATACGCGGTATTTT. Its translation: CASSFTESDTRYF.

This clonotype was seen at least ten times. The V gene is TRBV29-1, the J gene TRBJ2-7; unclear D gene. V was trimmed by 4 bases and J by 3 bases, leaving 7 bases between them. From germline, CDR1 is SQVTM and CDR2 ANQGSEA. The CDR3 is made up of 11 amino acids. This chain's CDR3 is CSVGVDYEQYF. CDR3 DNA: TGCAGCGTTGGGGTGGACTACGAGCAGTACTTC.

The gene calls are TRBV24-1 and TRBJ2-1; D possibly matches TRBD1 or TRBD2 (5 bases each). Germline V gives CDR1 KGHDR, CDR2 SFDVKD. The CDR3 is 14 amino acids. V lost 8 bases and J lost 0, with 10 bases in between. CDR3 sequence reads: CATMGVDSYNEQFF. In DNA, the CDR3 is TGTGCCACCATGGGGGTAGACTCCTACAATGAGCAGTTCTTC.

The rearrangement joins TRBV19 to TRBJ2-1; D might be TRBD2 (6 bases). The J call could be wrong; TRBJ2-7 is a better fit for the DNA end. This CDR3 is built from 15 residues. Germline CDR1 LNHDA, CDR2 SQIVND (reference sequence). The CDR3 spells CASSIVGKRVNEQYF. DNA of the CDR3: TGTGCCAGTAGTATAGTGGGGAAGCGGGTCAATGAGCAGTACTTC.

This clonotype was seen only a few times. The chain recombines TRBV3-1 with TRBJ1-2, with a weak D call TRBD1 (6 bases). The V end lost 0 bases, the J end lost 3 bases, and 14 bases lay between the germline ends. The germline V gene has CDR1 LGHDT and CDR2 YNNKEL (reference sequence). The CDR3 is 16 amino acids. The CDR3 bases are TGTGCCAGCAGCCAAGATACAGGGAGATCCTACTATGGCTACACCTTC. It is translated as CASSQDTGRSYYGYTF.

The chain links TRBV7-3 to TRBJ2-5; either TRBD1 or TRBD2 may supply D (7 bases each). Germline V gene data show CDR1 as SGHTA and CDR2 as FQGTGA. The CDR3 consists of 15 residues. The V and J ends lost 7 bases and 11 bases respectively, with 26 bases between them. CDR3 sequence: CASKGAASGRDEQYF. The CDR3 region has the DNA TGTGCCAGCAAGGGGGCGGCTAGCGGACGGGATGAGCAGTACTTC.

J is TRBJ2-7 and V is TRBV3-1, with 10 bases matching TRBD1. The CDR3 totals 17 residues. Looked up from germline, CDR1 is LGHDT and CDR2 is YNNKEL (reference sequence). With V trimmed by 1 base and J by 4 bases, 10 bases remained unmatched. CDR3: CASSQGVKDRGIYEQYF. The CDR3 nucleotides read TGTGCCAGCAGCCAAGGGGTCAAGGACAGGGGGATTTACGAGCAGTACTTC.